These T cell receptor beta chains were read from a single sample in a study of blood T cell repertoires in COVID-19. Measured with immunoSEQ multiplex PCR; TCRdb has only the in-frame clones, and not every one. Here the sample spans roughly 330,000 clones, 85% to 90% being singletons. Material for sequencing was PBMCs or T cells enriched from blood (not recorded which). The source is a woman in her late teens or twenties who had recovered from COVID-19. Both conserved end residues are part of each CDR3. A D gene is named only where the DNA matches it firmly. Only some rows state a clone size, as once, few, many or a class for expanded clones.

D	size	V	J	DNA	CDR3
-	-	TRBV2	TRBJ1-6	TGTGCCAGCAGTCCAGGGGCGAATAATTCACCCCTCCACTTT	CASSPGANNSPLHF
-	-	TRBV10-3	TRBJ2-7	TGTGCCATCAGTGAGACAGCCTACGAGCAGTACTTC	CAISETAYEQYF
-	few	TRBV10-2	TRBJ1-6	TGCGCCAGCAGTGAGTCAGGGGGTAATTCACCCCTCCACTTT	CASSESGGNSPLHF
-	-	TRBV15	TRBJ2-7	TGTGCCACCAGCAGCCAGGACTACGAGCAGTACTTC	CATSSQDYEQYF
TRBD1	-	TRBV5-1	TRBJ2-1	TGCGCCAGCAGCTTCCTCGTGGGACAGGGAAGGAATGAGCAGTTCTTC	CASSFLVGQGRNEQFF
-	-	TRBV21-1	TRBJ2-4	TGTGCCAGCAGCGGAGGGGTGGCGGGAAACATTCAGTACTTC	CASSGGVAGNIQYF
-	-	TRBV6-5	TRBJ2-1	TGTGCCAGCAGTTACTCGGGGGGTGAGCAGTTCTTC	CASSYSGGEQFF
TRBD1	-	TRBV3-1/TRBV3-2	TRBJ1-1	TGTGCCAGCAGCCAATTGACTTCCGGGACAGGGCGTACTGAAGCTTTCTTT	CASSQLTSGTGRTEAFF
-	-	TRBV7-9	TRBJ2-7	TGTGCCAGCAGCCTCAGGGGTCCCGAACGACACTACGAGCAGTACTTC	CASSLRGPERHYEQYF
-	-	TRBV2	TRBJ1-3	TGTGCCAGCATGCGGGGGCGCGGAGGAAACACCATATATTTT	CASMRGRGGNTIYF
-	-	TRBV10-2	TRBJ1-4	TGCGCCAGCGGCCCGGGGGGCGGCACTAATGAAAAACTGTTTTTT	CASGPGGGTNEKLFF
-	-	TRBV14	TRBJ2-6	TGTGCCAGCAGCCAAGTCTTCTCTGGGGCCAACGTCCTGACTTTC	CASSQVFSGANVLTF
TRBD1	-	TRBV5-1	TRBJ1-2	TGCGCCAGCAGCTTGGGAGGACAGGACGACTATGGCTACACCTTC	CASSLGGQDDYGYTF
-	-	TRBV2	TRBJ2-5	TGTGCCAGCAGTGACTTCAGCCAAGAGACCCAGTACTTC	CASSDFSQETQYF
-	-	TRBV4-1	TRBJ2-1	TGCGCCAGCAGCCAAGTTTTGAGCTCCTACAATGAGCAGTTCTTC	CASSQVLSSYNEQFF
-	-	TRBV29-1	TRBJ1-2	TGCAGCGTTGTTGACAGTGTCTATGGCTACACCTTC	CSVVDSVYGYTF
-	-	TRBV28	TRBJ1-2	TGTGCCAGCAGGACGGGGGGGGTCGGCTACACCTTC	CASRTGGVGYTF
-	-	TRBV18	TRBJ1-4	TGTGCCAGCTCACCTTCGACAGATTATAATGAAAAACTGTTTTTT	CASSPSTDYNEKLFF